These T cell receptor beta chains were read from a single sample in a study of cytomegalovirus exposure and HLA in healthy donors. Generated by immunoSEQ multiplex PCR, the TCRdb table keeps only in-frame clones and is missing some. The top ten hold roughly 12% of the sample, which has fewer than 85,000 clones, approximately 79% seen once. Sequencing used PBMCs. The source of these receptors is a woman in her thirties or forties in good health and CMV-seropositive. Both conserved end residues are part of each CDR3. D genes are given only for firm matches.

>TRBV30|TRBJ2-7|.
TGTGCCTGGACAGGGTACTACGAGCAGTACTTC
CAWTGYYEQYF
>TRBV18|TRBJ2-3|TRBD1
TGTGCCAGCTCACCGGGACAGGGGGACAGAGATACGCAGTATTTT
CASSPGQGDRDTQYF
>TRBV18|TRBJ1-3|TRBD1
TGTGCCAGCACCGGACAGGGGGGAGCTGGAAACACCATATATTTT
CASTGQGGAGNTIYF
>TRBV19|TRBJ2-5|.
TGTGCCAGTAGAAGACAGGCCCAAGAGACCCAGTACTTC
CASRRQAQETQYF
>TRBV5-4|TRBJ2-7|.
TGTGCCAGCAGCTTACGGGACATATCCCCCGAGCAGTACTTC
CASSLRDISPEQYF
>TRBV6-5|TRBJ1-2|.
TGTGCCAGCATCGATGTTACCCGTCGGGCGGGGGGCTACACCTTC
CASIDVTRRAGGYTF
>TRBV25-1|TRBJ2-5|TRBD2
TGTGCCAGCAGTGAAGAAGGCGGGGGGGCGGAGACCCAGTACTTC
CASSEEGGGAETQYF
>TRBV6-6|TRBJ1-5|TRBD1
TGTGCCAGCACTCGTGGTGGGACAGGGAGCAATCAGCCCCAGCATTTT
CASTRGGTGSNQPQHF
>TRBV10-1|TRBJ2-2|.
TGCGCCACCCTTGACATAAACACCGGGGAGCTGTTTTTT
CATLDINTGELFF
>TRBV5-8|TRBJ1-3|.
TGTGCCAGCAGCCAAGCCCCAAATGGAAACACCATATATTTT
CASSQAPNGNTIYF
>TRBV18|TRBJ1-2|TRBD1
TGTGCCAGCTCACCCCTAGACAGGGGGACAACCTATGGCTACACCTTC
CASSPLDRGTTYGYTF
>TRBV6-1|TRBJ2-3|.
TGTGCCAGCACGGCAGGGTCAGGAGATACGCAGTATTTT
CASTAGSGDTQYF
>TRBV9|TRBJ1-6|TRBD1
TGTGCCAGCAGCTCTCGAGGACAGGGAAATTCACCCCTCCACTTT
CASSSRGQGNSPLHF